The 23 T cell receptor beta chains in this list originate from one sample, sequenced in a study of beta chain features in type 1 diabetes. Overall study findings and caveats: Within each of all four CD4+ subsets, Type 1 diabetes patients had TCRB CDR3s that were moderately but significantly shorter.

Expressed TCRB transcripts were sequenced, since all the RNA that had been isolated was reverse transcribed. Assay: immunoSEQ multiplex PCR; the TCRdb copy retains only in-frame clones and omits some. The sample lists 400,000 or so clones, over 9% occurring once. These receptors have no known antigen. The source material was central memory CD4+ T cells from blood. The receptors come from a man aged 25 to 40 with type 1 diabetes.

V gene TRBV6-6 combines with J gene TRBJ1-1; D perhaps matches TRBD1 (5 bases). Trimming pared 6 bases from V and 4 bases from J, leaving 12 bases between. The germline gives CDR1 MNHNY, CDR2 SVGAGI (reference sequence). The CDR3 has 13 amino acids. The CDR3 coding sequence is TGTGCCAGCAGCCTTAGGGGACTCACTGAAGCTTTCTTT. Translating gives CASSLRGLTEAFF.

This clone has only a few counts. The chain uses TRBV4-3 and TRBJ1-2; TRBD1 aligns across 7 bases. The V gene's germline CDR1 is LGHNA and CDR2 YSLEER. The trim removed 3 bases at V and 13 bases at J, leaving 14 bases unmatched. The CDR3 extends over 14 amino acids. The CDR3 region is CASSHSGTAILPTF. Here the CDR3 DNA reads TGCGCCAGCAGCCACTCCGGGACAGCCATTTTACCCACCTTC.

This clone was seen many times. V is TRBV27 and J is TRBJ2-1; 10 bases fit TRBD1. This CDR3 has 15 amino acids. Germline assignment: CDR1 MNHEY and CDR2 SMNVEV (reference sequence). J gave up 10 bases and V 7 bases, and 13 bases lay outside the gene matches. The CDR3 DNA is TGTGCCAGCACCCATTCCGGGACAGGGGATCGGGAGCAGTTCTTC. This encodes CASTHSGTGDREQFF.

This sequence joins TRBV5-4 and TRBJ1-6; D gene uncertain. The CDR3 covers 12 residues. V was shortened by 0 bases and J by 7 bases, with 2 bases between the two germline ends. In germline, CDR1 is SGHNT, CDR2 YYREEE (reference sequence). CDR3 nucleotide sequence: TGTGCCAGCAGCTTGGAGAATTCACCCCTCCACTTT. It translates to CASSLENSPLHF.

This chain connects TRBV4-2 to TRBJ2-5, with TRBD1 matching 7 bases. The end of the DNA fits TRBJ2-7 better, so the J call may be wrong. CDR1 and CDR2 (germline): LGHNA, YNFKEQ. This CDR3 has 13 residues. CDR3 sequence reads: CASSFDRDHEQYF. The CDR3 nucleotides read TGTGCCAGCAGTTTCGACAGGGATCACGAGCAGTACTTC.

This clone occurred a few times. The rearrangement joins TRBV7-2 to TRBJ2-5; perhaps TRBD2 as D (6 bases). CDR1 and CDR2 (germline): SGHTA, FQGNSA. The CDR3 runs to 13 residues. Trimming pared 3 bases from V and 6 bases from J, leaving 11 bases between. The CDR3: CASSLGTAQTQYF. The CDR3 DNA sequence: TGTGCCAGCAGCTTGGGGACTGCCCAGACCCAGTACTTC.

This clone was counted a few times. DNA for the CDR3: TGTGCCAGCAGCTTAGTGGGGGAGGTAGCTTTCTTT. Amino acids: CASSLVGEVAFF. V gene TRBV7-2 combines with J gene TRBJ1-1; D may be TRBD1 (5 bases). CDR1 is SGHTA, CDR2 FQGNSA, per germline. V gave up 1 base and J gave up 10 bases, with 10 bases separating them. The CDR3 length is 12 residues.

This rearrangement joins TRBV7-8 to TRBJ1-3; D is perhaps TRBD1 (6 bases). This CDR3 is built from 14 residues. The germline V gene encodes CDR1 SGHVS and CDR2 FQNEAQ. Trimming took 4 bases from V and 3 from J, leaving 10 bases between them. This CDR3 is CASSSGTLGNTIYF. As DNA, the CDR3 is TGTGCCAGCAGCTCCGGGACACTTGGAAACACCATATATTTT.

This clone was recorded a few times. The chain couples TRBV7-2 to TRBJ2-1; 9 nucleotides agree with TRBD2. CDR3 length: 15 residues. Per germline, CDR1 SGHTA and CDR2 FQGNSA. The junction had 9 bases not matched to a gene; V was cut back by 6 bases and J by 6 bases. The CDR3 DNA follows: TGTGCCAGCAGGCCTGCGGGAGGGCCGGGCAATGAGCAGTTCTTC. Protein product: CASRPAGGPGNEQFF.

This clone showed up just a few times. The chain carries TRBV5-6 and TRBJ2-7; possibly TRBD2 for D (6 bases). The CDR3 runs to 14 residues. CDR1 SGHDT and CDR2 YYEEEE come from the germline V gene. V was shortened by 2 bases and J by 4 bases, with 13 bases between the two germline ends. CDR3 region: CASSLGGSSYEQYF. The CDR3 bases are TGTGCCAGCAGCTTAGGAGGGTCCTCTTACGAGCAGTACTTC.

This chain uses TRBV7-9 with TRBJ2-1, with TRBD2 matching over 9 bases. Trimming at V came to 2 bases and at J to 7 bases, leaving 6 bases not matched to a gene. In germline, CDR1 is SEHNR, CDR2 FQNEAQ (reference sequence). The CDR3 covers 15 residues. This CDR3 is CASSLTSGRRNEQFF. The CDR3 DNA reads TGTGCCAGCAGCTTAACGAGCGGGAGGAGAAATGAGCAGTTCTTC.

About this clone itself: Germline is not matched at one junction end, which may reflect a read error. V gene TRBV6-1 combines with J gene TRBJ2-1; 12 bases are shared with TRBD2. The CDR3 is 15 residues long. Germline V lookup: CDR1 MNHNS, CDR2 SASEGT. DNA for the CDR3: TGTGCCAGCAGACTACTAGCGGGAGGTTCCAATGAGCAATTCTTC. Protein sequence: CASRLLAGGSNEQFF.

The J gene is TRBJ1-2, the V gene TRBV11-2; D gene unclear. The CDR3 covers 13 residues. Trimming took 5 bases from V and 4 from J, leaving 11 bases between them. Germline assignment: CDR1 SGHAT and CDR2 FQNNGV. Written as DNA, the CDR3 is TGTGCCAGCAGCCCCTTAGGGTTCTATGGCTACACCTTC. Translated, it gives CASSPLGFYGYTF.

This clone came up a few times. The genes are TRBV27 and TRBJ2-3, with no clear D. Trimming pared 6 bases from V and 3 bases from J, leaving 13 bases between. Germline assignment: CDR1 MNHEY and CDR2 SMNVEV (reference sequence). The CDR3 contains 14 residues. DNA of the CDR3: TGTGCCAGCAGCAAGGAGTATAAAACAGATACGCAGTATTTT. This translates into CASSKEYKTDTQYF.

The chain joins TRBV28 to TRBJ1-5; 9 bases map to TRBD1. Germline CDR1 and CDR2: MDHEN and SYDVKM. V gave up 5 bases and J gave up 3 bases; unmatched junction bases: 5. The CDR3 is made up of 15 amino acids. The CDR3 loop is CASSARQGDNQPQHF. CDR3 nucleotides: TGTGCCAGCAGTGCGAGACAGGGGGACAATCAGCCCCAGCATTTT.

This clone was seen only a few times. The V gene is TRBV2, the J gene TRBJ1-2; D gene ambiguous. CDR1 and CDR2 (germline): SNHLY, FYNNEI. The CDR3 runs 12 residues. V lost 3 bases and J lost 6, with 8 bases in between. The CDR3 sequence: CASSDFGDGYTF. The CDR3 DNA is TGTGCCAGCAGTGATTTTGGGGATGGCTACACCTTC.

The chain has TRBV4-3 and TRBJ1-1, with 8 nucleotides matching TRBD1. Trimming took 1 base from V and 1 from J; bases not matched to a gene: 5. CDR1 and CDR2 (germline): LGHNA, YSLEER. This CDR3 contains 16 residues. CDR3 DNA sequence: TGCGCCAGCAGCCAAGCTATTGACAGGGGGAACACTGAAGCTTTCTTT. Its translation is CASSQAIDRGNTEAFF.

CDR3 nucleotides: TGTGCCAGTAGTATCCTAACAGGGGTGAACGAAAAACTGTTTTTT. It specifies CASSILTGVNEKLFF. The genes are TRBV19 and TRBJ1-4; the match to TRBD1 covers 7 bases. The germline V gene has CDR1 LNHDA and CDR2 SQIVND (reference sequence). CDR3 length equals 15 residues. Trimming cost V 3 bases and J 8 bases; bases outside gene matches: 9.

The rearrangement joins TRBV25-1 to TRBJ2-1, with TRBD1 as a possible D gene (6 bases). Germline lookup yields CDR1 MGHDK and CDR2 SYGVNS. The CDR3 contains 16 residues. V lost 0 bases and J lost 3, with 12 bases in between. This CDR3 reads CASSEYGGPVYNEQFF. The CDR3 DNA reads TGTGCCAGCAGTGAATATGGGGGCCCCGTCTACAATGAGCAGTTCTTC. Supplemented by reference TRBV25-1 and TRBJ2-1, the full variable domain reads EADIYQTPRYLVIGTGKKITLECSQTMGHDKMYWYQQDPGMELHLIHYSYGVNSTEKGDLSSESTVSRIRTEHFPLTLESARPSHTSQYLCASSEYGGPVYNEQFFGPGTRLTVL.

The V call is TRBV11-2, the J call TRBJ1-1; 7 positions agree with TRBD1. Germline CDR1 SGHAT, CDR2 FQNNGV. The CDR3 extends over 15 amino acids. The V segment lost 2 bases and the J segment 1 base; nucleotides outside the gene matches: 4. The CDR3 region is CASSLSGTENTEAFF. DNA for the CDR3: TGTGCCAGCAGCTTAAGCGGGACAGAGAACACTGAAGCTTTCTTT.

This clone was recorded many times. This chain joins TRBV5-4 and TRBJ2-4; TRBD1 is a possible D gene (5 bases). Between the trimmed V and J ends, which lost 3 bases and 5 bases, there was a span of 15 bases. This CDR3 comprises 15 residues. Germline loops: CDR1 SGHNT, CDR2 YYREEE (reference sequence). In DNA form, the CDR3 reads TGTGCCAGCAGCTCACAGGTTGAGGCGGAAAACATTCAGTACTTC. It yields the protein CASSSQVEAENIQYF.

A few counts support this clone. This chain uses TRBV5-1 with TRBJ1-3; D is perhaps TRBD1 (6 bases). V lost 7 bases to trimming and J lost 0 bases, with 17 bases between them. The CDR3 runs to 16 residues. From germline, CDR1 is SGHRS and CDR2 YFSETQ. In DNA form, the CDR3 reads TGCGCCAGCTCCTTACAGGGACCATTCTCTGGAAACACCATATATTTT. Its translation: CASSLQGPFSGNTIYF.

The table lists this clone with a few counts. V and J are TRBV9 and TRBJ2-5; tentative D call: TRBD1 (5 bases). The J call is in doubt because the DNA end fits TRBJ2-7 better. CDR1 is SGDLS and CDR2 is YYNGEE in the germline V gene. CDR3 size: 17 residues. This chain's CDR3 is CASSGLSQGQASYEQYF. In DNA, the CDR3 is TGTGCCAGCAGCGGACTCTCTCAGGGCCAAGCCTCCTACGAGCAGTACTTC.